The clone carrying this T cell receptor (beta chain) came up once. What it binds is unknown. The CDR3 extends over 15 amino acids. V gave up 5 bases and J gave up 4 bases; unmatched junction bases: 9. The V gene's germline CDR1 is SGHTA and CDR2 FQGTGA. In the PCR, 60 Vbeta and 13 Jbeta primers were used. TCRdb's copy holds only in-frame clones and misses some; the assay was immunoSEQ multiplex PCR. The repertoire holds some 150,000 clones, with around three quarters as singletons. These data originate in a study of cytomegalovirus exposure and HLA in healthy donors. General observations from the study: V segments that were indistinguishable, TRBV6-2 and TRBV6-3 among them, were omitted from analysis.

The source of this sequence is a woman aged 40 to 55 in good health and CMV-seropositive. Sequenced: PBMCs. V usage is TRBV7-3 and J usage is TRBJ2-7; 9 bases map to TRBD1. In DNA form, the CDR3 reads TGTGCCAGCAGCCCCGAGGGACAGGGAATTTACGAGCAGTACTTC. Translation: CASSPEGQGIYEQYF. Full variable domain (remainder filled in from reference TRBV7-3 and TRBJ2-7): GAGVSQTPSNKVTEKGKYVELRCDPISGHTALYWYRQSLGQGPEFLIYFQGTGAADDSGLPNDRFFAVRPEGSVSTLKIQRTERGDSAVYLCASSPEGQGIYEQYFGPGTRLTVT.